This T cell receptor beta chain derives from a study of CD8 T cells in ankylosing spondylitis. Study observations and caveats: Past research had described some motif variants in reactive arthritis synovial fluid and blood. Disease-linked clones reportedly showed significant enrichment in matched ankylosing spondylitis synovial fluid. Disease-associated clonotypes exhibited CD8+ identity and were relatively infrequent in peripheral blood.

This clonotype was detected only a few times. Its target is unknown. TCRdb called the 5' RACE reads again in MiXCR, with one record for every CDR3 protein. This sample carries 250,000 to 350,000 distinct CDR3 sequences, over 15% of them seen once, and the ten largest clones take about 8.2%. Germline V CDR1 and CDR2: SGHTA, FQGTGA. Trimming took 5 bases from V and 5 from J, leaving 12 bases between them. The CDR3 consists of 13 residues. This clonotype originated in a male donor with ankylosing spondylitis or in good health (not recorded which). The genes are TRBV7-3 and TRBJ2-5; D is possibly TRBD1 (6 bases). The sample was blood, either unsorted or a sorted T cell fraction (not recorded which). The CDR3, as DNA: TGTGCCAGCAGCAAGGGGGTCACGGAGACCCAGTACTTC. It yields the protein CASSKGVTETQYF.